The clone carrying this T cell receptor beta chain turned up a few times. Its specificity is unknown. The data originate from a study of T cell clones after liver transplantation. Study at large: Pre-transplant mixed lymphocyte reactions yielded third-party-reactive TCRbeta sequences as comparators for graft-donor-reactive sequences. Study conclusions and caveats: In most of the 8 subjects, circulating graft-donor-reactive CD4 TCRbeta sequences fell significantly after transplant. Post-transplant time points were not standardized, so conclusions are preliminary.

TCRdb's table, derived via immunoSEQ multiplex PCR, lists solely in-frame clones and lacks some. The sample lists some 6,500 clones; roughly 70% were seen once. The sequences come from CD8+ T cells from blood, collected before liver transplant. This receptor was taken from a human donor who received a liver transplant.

The CDR3: CATSTGIYEQYF. The CDR3 nucleotides are TGTGCCACCTCAACAGGAATATACGAGCAGTACTTC. The chain carries TRBV28 and TRBJ2-7, with D tentatively TRBD1 (5 bases). Looked up from germline, CDR1 is MDHEN and CDR2 is SYDVKM. Deletions cut 10 bases from V and 4 bases from J, with 14 bases between. The CDR3 has 12 amino acids.